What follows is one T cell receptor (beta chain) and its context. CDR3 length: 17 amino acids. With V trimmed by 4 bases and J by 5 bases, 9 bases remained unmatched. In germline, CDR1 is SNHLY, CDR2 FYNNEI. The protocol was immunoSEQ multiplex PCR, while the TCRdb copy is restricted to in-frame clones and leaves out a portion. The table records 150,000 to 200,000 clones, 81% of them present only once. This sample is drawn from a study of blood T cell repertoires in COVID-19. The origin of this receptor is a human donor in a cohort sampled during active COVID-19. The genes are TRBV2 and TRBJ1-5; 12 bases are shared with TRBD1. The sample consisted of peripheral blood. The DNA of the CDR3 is TGTGCCAGCAGTGGGATAGGTGGGACAGGGGGCTATCAGCCCCAGCATTTT. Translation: CASSGIGGTGGYQPQHF.